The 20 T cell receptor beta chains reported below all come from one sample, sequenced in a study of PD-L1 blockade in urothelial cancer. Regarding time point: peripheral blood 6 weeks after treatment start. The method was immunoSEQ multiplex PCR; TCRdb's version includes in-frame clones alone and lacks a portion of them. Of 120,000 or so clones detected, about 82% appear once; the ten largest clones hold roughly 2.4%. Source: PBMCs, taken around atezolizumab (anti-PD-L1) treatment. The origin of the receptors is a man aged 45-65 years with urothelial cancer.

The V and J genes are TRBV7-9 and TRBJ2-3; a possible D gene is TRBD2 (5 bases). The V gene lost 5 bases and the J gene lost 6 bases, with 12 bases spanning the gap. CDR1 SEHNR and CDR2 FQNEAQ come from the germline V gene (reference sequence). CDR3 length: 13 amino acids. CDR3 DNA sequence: TGTGCCAGCAGCCCTAGCAGTGGGGATACGCAGTATTTT. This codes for CASSPSSGDTQYF.

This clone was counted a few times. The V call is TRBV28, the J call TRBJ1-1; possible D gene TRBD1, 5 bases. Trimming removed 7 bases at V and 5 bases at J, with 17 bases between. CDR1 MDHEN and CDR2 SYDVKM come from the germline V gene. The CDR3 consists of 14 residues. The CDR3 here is CASTPWEGETEAFF. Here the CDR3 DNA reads TGTGCCAGCACGCCATGGGAAGGGGAAACTGAAGCTTTCTTT.

The CDR3 region has the DNA TGTGCCAGCAGCAGGGAGGGCACCGGGGAGCTGTTTTTT. Its translation is CASSREGTGELFF. This chain links TRBV6-1 with TRBJ2-2, with 7 bases aligning to TRBD2. The germline V gene encodes CDR1 MNHNS and CDR2 SASEGT. The length of the CDR3 is 13 residues. Trimming at V came to 6 bases and at J to 4 bases, leaving 2 bases not matched to a gene.

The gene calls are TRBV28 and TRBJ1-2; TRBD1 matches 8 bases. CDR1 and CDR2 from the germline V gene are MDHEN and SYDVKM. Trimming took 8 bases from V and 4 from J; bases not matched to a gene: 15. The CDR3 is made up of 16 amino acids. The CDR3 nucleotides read TGTGCCAGCGGATCACAGGGGGTCCCTAGCGGCTATGGCTACACCTTC. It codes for CASGSQGVPSGYGYTF.

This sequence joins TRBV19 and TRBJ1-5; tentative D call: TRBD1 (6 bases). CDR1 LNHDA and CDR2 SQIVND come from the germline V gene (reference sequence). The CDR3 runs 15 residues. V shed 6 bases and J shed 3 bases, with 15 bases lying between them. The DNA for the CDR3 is TGTGCCAGTAGACCTACAGGGAGTGTCAATCAGCCCCAGCATTTT. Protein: CASRPTGSVNQPQHF.

This CDR3 reads CASSNSGTGITGELFF. The CDR3 DNA reads as TGTGCCAGCAGCAACTCCGGGACAGGAATCACCGGGGAGCTGTTTTTT. The genes are TRBV7-2 and TRBJ2-2; TRBD1 aligns across 8 bases. The V segment lost 5 bases and the J segment 4 bases; nucleotides outside the gene matches: 9. This CDR3 spans 16 amino acids. Germline V CDR1 and CDR2: SGHTA, FQGNSA.

The CDR3 protein is CASSLTGRGHEQYF. The DNA of the CDR3 is TGTGCCAGCAGCTTAACAGGCAGGGGGCACGAGCAGTACTTC. The V call is TRBV7-3, the J call TRBJ2-7; 8 positions match TRBD1. Trimming removed 0 bases from V and 5 bases from J; junction bases left unmatched: 3. This CDR3 has 14 amino acids. Germline CDR1 reads SGHTA; CDR2 reads FQGTGA.

CDR3 DNA sequence: TGTGCCAGCTCACCACCGAGTACGCAGACCCAGTACTTC. It specifies CASSPPSTQTQYF. The chain links TRBV18 to TRBJ2-5; D gene unclear. CDR1 is KGHSH and CDR2 is LQKENI in the germline V gene. This CDR3 spans 13 amino acids. V lost 0 bases to trimming and J lost 6 bases, with 8 bases between them.

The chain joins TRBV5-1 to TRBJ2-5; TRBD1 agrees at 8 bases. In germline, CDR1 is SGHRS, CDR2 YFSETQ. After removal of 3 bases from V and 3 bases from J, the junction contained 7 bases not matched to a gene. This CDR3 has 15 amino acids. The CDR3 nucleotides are TGCGCCAGCAGCTCCGGGACAGGAGGAGAAGAGACCCAGTACTTC. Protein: CASSSGTGGEETQYF.

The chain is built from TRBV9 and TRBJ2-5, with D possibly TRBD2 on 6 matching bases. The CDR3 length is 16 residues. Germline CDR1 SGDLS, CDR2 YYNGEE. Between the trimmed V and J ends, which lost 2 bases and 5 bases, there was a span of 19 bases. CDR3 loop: CASSVLGQGLTETQYF. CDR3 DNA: TGTGCCAGCAGCGTTCTGGGCCAGGGACTTACGGAGACCCAGTACTTC.

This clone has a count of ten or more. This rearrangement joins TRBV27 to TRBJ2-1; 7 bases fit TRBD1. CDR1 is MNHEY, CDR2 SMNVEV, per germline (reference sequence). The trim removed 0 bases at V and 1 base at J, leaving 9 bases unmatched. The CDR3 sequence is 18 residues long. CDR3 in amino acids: CASSLSHRGPKSYNEQFF. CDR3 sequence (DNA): TGTGCCAGCAGTTTATCGCACAGGGGCCCTAAATCCTACAATGAGCAGTTCTTC.

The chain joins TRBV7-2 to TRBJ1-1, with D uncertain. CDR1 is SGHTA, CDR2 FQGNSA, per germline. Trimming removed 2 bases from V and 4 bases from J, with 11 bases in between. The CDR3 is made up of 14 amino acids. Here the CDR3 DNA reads TGTGCCAGCAGCTTAACTTCAGGTTTCACTGAAGCTTTCTTT. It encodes CASSLTSGFTEAFF.

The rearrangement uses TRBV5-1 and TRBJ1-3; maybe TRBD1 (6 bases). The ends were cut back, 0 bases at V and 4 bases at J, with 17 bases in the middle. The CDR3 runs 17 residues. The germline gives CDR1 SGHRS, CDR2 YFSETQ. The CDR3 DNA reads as TGCGCCAGCAGCTTGGCCAGTGTGGGGGCTTGGGGAAACACCATATATTTT. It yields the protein CASSLASVGAWGNTIYF.

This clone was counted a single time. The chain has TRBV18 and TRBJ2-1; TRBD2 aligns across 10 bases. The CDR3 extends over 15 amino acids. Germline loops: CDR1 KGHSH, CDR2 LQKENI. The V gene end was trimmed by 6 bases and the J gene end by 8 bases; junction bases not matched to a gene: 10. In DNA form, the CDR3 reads TGTGCCAGCTCCGCCGGGACTAGCGAAGGCGATGAGCAGTTCTTC. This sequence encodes CASSAGTSEGDEQFF.

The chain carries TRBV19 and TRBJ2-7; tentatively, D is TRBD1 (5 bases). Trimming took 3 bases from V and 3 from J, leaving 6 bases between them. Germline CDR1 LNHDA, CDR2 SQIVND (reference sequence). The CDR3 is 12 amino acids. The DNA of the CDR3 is TGTGCCAGTAGTATGGGGCTCTACGAGCAGTACTTC. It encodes CASSMGLYEQYF.

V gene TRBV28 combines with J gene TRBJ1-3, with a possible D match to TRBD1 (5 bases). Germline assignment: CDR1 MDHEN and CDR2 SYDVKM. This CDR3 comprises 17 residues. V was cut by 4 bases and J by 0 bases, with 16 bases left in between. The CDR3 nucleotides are TGTGCCAGCAGTTCAGGGCCGCGACTCAGCTCTGGAAACACCATATATTTT. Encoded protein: CASSSGPRLSSGNTIYF.

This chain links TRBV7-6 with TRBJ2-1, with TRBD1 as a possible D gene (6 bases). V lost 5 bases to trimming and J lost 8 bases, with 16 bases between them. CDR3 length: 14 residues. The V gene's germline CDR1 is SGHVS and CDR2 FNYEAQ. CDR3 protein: CASSLSGGKHEQFF. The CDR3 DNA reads TGTGCCAGCAGCCTCTCTGGGGGCAAGCATGAGCAGTTCTTC.

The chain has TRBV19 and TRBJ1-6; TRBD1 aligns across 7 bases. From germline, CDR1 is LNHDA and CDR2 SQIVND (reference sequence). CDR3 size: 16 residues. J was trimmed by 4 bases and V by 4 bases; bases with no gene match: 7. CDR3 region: CASSTLTGNYNSPLHF. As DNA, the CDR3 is TGTGCCAGTAGTACATTGACAGGGAATTATAATTCACCCCTCCACTTT.

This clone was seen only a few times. CDR3 nucleotide sequence: TGTGCCAGCAGCTCCTGGGACCGGGGGAGTGAGCAGTACTTC. This sequence encodes CASSSWDRGSEQYF. V usage is TRBV7-9 and J usage is TRBJ2-7; tentatively, D is TRBD2 (6 bases). Between the trimmed V and J ends, which lost 4 bases and 7 bases, there was a span of 17 bases. The germline V gene encodes CDR1 SEHNR and CDR2 FQNEAQ (reference sequence). The CDR3 sequence is 14 residues long.

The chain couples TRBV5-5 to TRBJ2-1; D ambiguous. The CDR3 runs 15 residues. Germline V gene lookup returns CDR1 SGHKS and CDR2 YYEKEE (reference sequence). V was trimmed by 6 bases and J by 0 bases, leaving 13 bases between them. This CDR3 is CASTFSSGSYNEQFF. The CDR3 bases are TGTGCCAGCACCTTTTCTAGTGGCTCCTACAATGAGCAGTTCTTC.